Following are 12 T cell receptor beta chains from one sample sequenced in a study of blood T cell repertoires in COVID-19. Method: immunoSEQ multiplex PCR; TCRdb's copy keeps in-frame clones and lacks some. The profile shows around 280,000 clones, about nine tenths of them singletons. The sequenced material came from peripheral blood. These receptors were taken from a woman aged 45-60 years who had recovered from COVID-19.

This chain uses TRBV2 with TRBJ1-1; D is ambiguous. CDR3 length equals 14 residues. Trimming pared 2 bases from V and 2 bases from J, leaving 9 bases between. The germline gives CDR1 SNHLY, CDR2 FYNNEI. The CDR3 region has the DNA TGTGCCAGCAGTGAACAGGTCGGTAACACTGAAGCTTTCTTT. It codes for CASSEQVGNTEAFF.

This clone came up a few times. V is TRBV25-1 and J is TRBJ1-2, with 7 bases matching TRBD1. Germline values: CDR1 MGHDK, CDR2 SYGVNS. V dropped 1 base and J dropped 2; count of bases not matched to a gene: 1. This CDR3 is 14 amino acids long. The CDR3 DNA sequence: TGTGCCAGCAGTGAATTGGGACAGAACTATGGCTACACCTTC. Translating it yields CASSELGQNYGYTF.

This sequence joins TRBV28 and TRBJ1-5, with TRBD1 identical over 8 bases. This CDR3 has 15 amino acids. Germline V gives CDR1 MDHEN, CDR2 SYDVKM. The J segment lost 0 bases and the V segment lost 6 bases, leaving 4 bases of the junction unmatched. CDR3 DNA: TGTGCCAGCAGGGGTACAGGGGGTAGCAATCAGCCCCAGCATTTT. This encodes CASRGTGGSNQPQHF.

Worth noting for this clone: This sample includes further DNA sequences coding for the same CDR3. The chain joins TRBV19 to TRBJ2-3; 10 positions match TRBD2. V dropped 3 bases and J dropped 2; count of bases not matched to a gene: 2. This CDR3 is 15 amino acids long. CDR1 is LNHDA, CDR2 SQIVND, per germline (reference sequence). This chain's CDR3 is CASSILAGVTDTQYF. As DNA, the CDR3 is TGTGCCAGTAGTATCCTAGCGGGAGTCACAGATACGCAGTATTTT.

The chain recombines TRBV5-4 with TRBJ1-6; no definite D call. This CDR3 is 13 amino acids long. Per the germline V gene, CDR1 is SGHNT and CDR2 is YYREEE (reference sequence). Trimming pared 1 base from V and 10 bases from J, leaving 9 bases between. The DNA for the CDR3 is TGTGCCAGCAGCTTGAATAGTTACTCACCCCTCCACTTT. It codes for CASSLNSYSPLHF.

This clone was counted a few times. The chain employs TRBV4-3 and TRBJ2-2; TRBD1 agrees at 7 bases. V was clipped by 2 bases and J by 6 bases; unmatched bases: 6. The germline V gene has CDR1 LGHNA and CDR2 YSLEER. This CDR3 comprises 15 residues. CDR3 in amino acids: CASSQTGAGAGELFF. The DNA for the CDR3 is TGCGCCAGCAGCCAAACAGGGGCAGGCGCCGGGGAGCTGTTTTTT.

V usage is TRBV10-3 and J usage is TRBJ2-1, with D perhaps matching TRBD1 (5 bases). Trimming shortened V by 3 bases and J by 10 bases, and 7 bases separated the two germline ends. The germline CDR1 and CDR2 sequences are ENHRY and SYGVKD. The CDR3 is 11 residues long. CDR3 bases: TGTGCCATCAGTGAAGGGGTCGAGCAGTTCTTC. Translated, it gives CAISEGVEQFF.

J is TRBJ2-7 and V is TRBV29-1; possibly TRBD2 for D (5 bases). The CDR3 is 13 amino acids. V gave up 4 bases and J gave up 3 bases, with 13 bases separating them. The germline V gene has CDR1 SQVTM and CDR2 ANQGSEA. The CDR3 is CSVAPSQSYEQYF. CDR3 nucleotide sequence: TGCAGCGTTGCCCCTAGCCAAAGCTACGAGCAGTACTTC.

This clone came up a few times. The chain couples TRBV5-4 to TRBJ2-7; possibly TRBD1 for D (6 bases). This CDR3 region has 18 residues. V dropped 3 bases and J dropped 3 bases, with 25 bases sitting between them. Germline V gene sequence: CDR1 SGHNT, CDR2 YYREEE (reference sequence). The CDR3 is CASSSWGQGIPPDYEQYF. The CDR3, as DNA: TGTGCCAGCAGCTCTTGGGGGCAGGGGATTCCGCCGGACTACGAGCAGTACTTC.

The gene calls are TRBV7-9 and TRBJ2-5, with D perhaps TRBD1 (5 bases). Trimming removed 5 bases at V and 5 bases at J, with 24 bases between. Per the germline V gene, CDR1 is SEHNR and CDR2 is FQNEAQ (reference sequence). There are 17 residues in the CDR3. The CDR3 region has the DNA TGTGCCAGCAGCCCAAAACAACCGCGGACACAAGGGGAGACCCAGTACTTC. Translating it yields CASSPKQPRTQGETQYF.

V and J are TRBV7-9 and TRBJ2-7, with 7 bases identical to TRBD1. Germline V lookup: CDR1 SEHNR, CDR2 FQNEAQ (reference sequence). V lost 4 bases and J lost 0; bases outside the gene matches: 6. The length of the CDR3 is 15 residues. The CDR3 spells CASSSRDRSSYEQYF. The DNA of the CDR3 is TGTGCCAGCAGCTCCCGGGACAGAAGCTCCTACGAGCAGTACTTC.

This chain links TRBV24-1 with TRBJ2-1; possibly TRBD2 for D (5 bases). Trimming stripped 4 bases from V and 8 bases from J, with 17 bases between. The CDR3 is made up of 15 amino acids. Germline lookup yields CDR1 KGHDR and CDR2 SFDVKD. As DNA, the CDR3 is TGTGCCACCAGTGAACCCCGGGGAAATGTCCATGAGCAGTTCTTC. Protein: CATSEPRGNVHEQFF.